This TCR beta chain comes out of a study of blood T cell repertoires in COVID-19 (dated by TCRdb to 2020 to 2022). Notes on the research overall: Samples covering the acute and convalescent phases of COVID-19 were provided by collaborators in the United States, Italy and Spain. The material from the prospective study consisted of cDNA or gDNA derived from T cells, B-cell-depleted T cells, or PBMCs. Subjects who had been exposed to COVID-19, were actively infected with it, or had recovered from it provided the deeply sampled blood TCRbeta repertoires that made up the dataset. The repertoires were made available in a free public database intended to serve as a resource for research on the immune response to SARS-CoV-2. The samples were drawn from two sources: the first 160 participants of the ongoing ImmuneRACE study, and 950 to 1,500 subjects contributed by 6 global collaborators. Sample metadata almost always included a de-identified subject ID, COVID-19 status, age in years and sex. Where HLA class I and class II types were available, the types were taken from metadata supplied by the sample provider, not from assay-based typing.

On this clone: Its antigen is unknown. No much larger clone is present one base from it, and per-base qualities are unavailable.

Based on the germline V gene, the CDR1 and CDR2 sequences are SGHRS and YFSETQ. Here V drops 5 bases and J drops 0 bases, and the junction holds 15 bases not matched to any gene. Measured from the cysteine to the phenylalanine, the CDR3 is 19 residues long. The sequence is cut down to CDR3 DNA, 57 bases in frame from base 1. TCRbeta CDR3 regions were amplified from genomic DNA using the immunoSEQ Assay, a bias-controlled multiplex PCR. Per the authors' processing: Within the assay, amplification of reference gene primers was used to estimate how many nucleated cells each sample contained. Sequence reads were collapsed and filtered to measure the absolute abundance of every unique TCRbeta CDR3 rearrangement. For each sample, productive Simpson clonality was calculated as the square root of Simpson's diversity index across productive rearrangements. What TCRdb holds here is the immuneACCESS table cut down to in-frame rearrangements. Part of the clones is not present; checked against another copy, under half of the missing clones reflect an unresolved V gene, and the others are unexplained. D and trimming were read from the DNA, whereas the V and J calls and clone size are those reported in that table. This sample holds a few hundred thousand clones; around 89% were observed only once. The ten largest make up approximately 13% of the sample.

Beyond this particular receptor, the publication reports: The amount of clinical and demographic metadata varied by source and participant and was provided uncurated.

Collaborating institutions collected whole blood in K2EDTA tubes following their own protocols. Collaborator samples were shipped for TCRbeta analysis as frozen whole blood, isolated PBMCs, or DNA extracted from either sample type. The material sequenced was peripheral blood. The chain is made from TRBV5-1 and TRBJ1-3; 9 bases in the junction line up with TRBD1. The TCR sequence derives from a woman in her fifties or sixties with acute or convalescent COVID-19. The CDR3 region reads CASRLYRTGDLFSGNTIYF. The sequenced DNA: TGCGCCAGCAGATTGTATCGGACAGGGGACCTCTTCTCTGGAAACACCATATATTTT.